The T cell receptor (beta chain) described here comes from a study of Ad26.COV2.S vaccination and SARS-CoV-2 variants. For the study at large: The trial was COV1001 and the donor's arm was Ad26.COV2.S. Once, or twice with 56 days between doses, Ad26.COV2.S was given intramuscularly. Overall study findings and caveats: Estimates derived from TCR breadth and depth analyses may have underestimated total T cell responses. Spike-specific responses of CD8+ and CD4+ T cells were reported to display substantial breadth after vaccination.

Profiling relied on immunoSEQ multiplex PCR, and the TCRdb table lists in-frame clones only, not all of them. The sample holds fewer than 500,000 clones, 80% to 95% seen once. Concerning this clone: Its antigen is unknown.

Documented treatment: roughly 20 received Ad26.COV2.S at low or high dose, single or two shots; about 5 received placebo; per-sample allocation not given. The samples were gathered on day 63 after the first injection of vaccine or placebo. Germline CDR1 LGHNA, CDR2 YSLEER. The CDR3 consists of 18 residues. V gave up 3 bases and J gave up 5 bases; unmatched junction bases: 14. This TCR was recovered from a person aged 18-65 years who received the Ad26.COV2.S COVID-19 vaccine or a placebo. The chain links TRBV4-3 to TRBJ2-7; TRBD2 agrees at 12 bases. Sequencing used peripheral blood, obtained in a trial of Ad26.COV2.S vaccine versus placebo. CDR3 region: CASSQKGLAGVISDEQYF. The CDR3 DNA sequence: TGCGCCAGCAGCCAGAAGGGACTAGCGGGTGTGATCAGCGACGAGCAGTACTTC.